Below are 3 T cell receptor beta chains sequenced from a single sample in a study of shared clonotypes between healthy human individuals. Repertoires were generated with immunoSEQ multiplex PCR, while TCRdb's copy carries only in-frame clones and drops some. The sample contains approximately 350,000 clones, less than 85% of which appear only once. Sequenced sample: memory CD4+ T cells sorted from blood. Subset denoted: CD45RA-negative fraction. The receptors shown here come from a man aged 25 to 45 in good health.

This clone was observed once. The chain joins TRBV19 to TRBJ1-1; D possibly corresponds to TRBD1 (5 bases). Germline CDR1 LNHDA, CDR2 SQIVND (reference sequence). This CDR3 has 13 amino acids. Deletions cut 6 bases from V and 3 bases from J, with 11 bases between. In DNA, the CDR3 is TGTGCCAGTAGACATCGACAGTACACTGAAGCTTTCTTT. Its translation is CASRHRQYTEAFF. The full variable domain, with the rest looked up from reference TRBV19 and TRBJ1-1, is DGGITQSPKYLFRKEGQNVTLSCEQNLNHDAMYWYRQDPGQGLRLIYYSQIVNDFQKGDIAEGYSVSREKKESFPLTVTSAQKNPTAFYLCASRHRQYTEAFFGQGTRLTVV.

This clone was counted between two and nine times. The chain recombines TRBV11-2 with TRBJ1-4; D is perhaps TRBD1 (6 bases). Per germline, CDR1 SGHAT and CDR2 FQNNGV. CDR3 size: 15 residues. V lost 6 bases to trimming and J lost 3 bases, with 14 bases between them. The CDR3 is CASRTTGWANEKLFF. The CDR3 nucleotides read TGTGCCAGCAGGACTACAGGGTGGGCTAATGAAAAACTGTTTTTT.

V usage is TRBV9 and J usage is TRBJ2-3; the match to TRBD2 covers 9 bases. The length of the CDR3 is 17 residues. Trimming at V came to 3 bases and at J to 5 bases, leaving 13 bases not matched to a gene. CDR1 SGDLS and CDR2 YYNGEE come from the germline V gene. Here the CDR3 reads CASSDRGSGRIGDTQYF. The CDR3 DNA is TGTGCCAGCAGCGACAGGGGTAGCGGGAGAATCGGAGATACGCAGTATTTT.